The present T cell receptor (beta chain) was sequenced within a study of shared clonotypes between healthy human individuals. Each unsorted sample relied on about 90 million PBMCs as its source of genomic DNA. A word on this clone: The antigen is undetermined.

DNA input for the unsorted PBMC replicate PCRs was around 300 ng, 25,000 to 35,000 T cell genomes. Method: immunoSEQ multiplex PCR; TCRdb's copy keeps in-frame clones and lacks some. Counted here are 500,000 to 650,000 clones, roughly 72% occurring once; the ten biggest clones make up 12%. Study findings and constraints: Blood was the sole source, and tissue repertoires probably differ. With few donors, the genetic and exposure-history diversity represented was limited.

Germline V gene sequence: CDR1 SQVTM, CDR2 ANQGSEA. This CDR3 region has 15 residues. With 4 bases clipped from V and 4 bases from J, the junction kept 9 bases outside the gene matches. The sequencing input was PBMCs. The TCR comes from a woman in her thirties or forties in good health. Some clones in this sample may be carry-over from other donors' samples. The rearrangement joins TRBV29-1 to TRBJ2-7, with TRBD2 identical over 11 bases. The CDR3 nucleotides are TGCAGCGTTGGGGGACAGCTAGCGGGAGGTTACGAGCAGTACTTC. It codes for CSVGGQLAGGYEQYF.